These T cell receptor beta chains were read from a single sample in a study of beta chain features in type 1 diabetes. Profiling relied on immunoSEQ multiplex PCR, and the TCRdb table lists in-frame clones only, not all of them. The repertoire includes 860,000 or so clones, around a sixth of them detected once, and around 0.02% sits in the top ten. The sample comprised naive CD4+ T cells from blood. These receptor sequences come from a young woman in good health. Each CDR3 is given with its conserved first and last residue. A D gene is named only where the DNA matches it firmly. For some rows the clone size is stated as once, few or many, or as a class when expanded; others skip it.

>TRBJ2-7|-|-|TRBV25-1
CASSGAYEQYF
TGTGCCAGCAGTGGCGCCTACGAGCAGTACTTC
>TRBJ1-2|few|-|TRBV19
CASRLDGSHRNNYGYTF
TGTGCCAGTCGACTCGACGGGAGCCATAGAAATAACTATGGCTACACCTTC
>TRBJ2-2|-|TRBD2|TRBV7-2
CASSLGLAGGGTGELFF
TGTGCCAGCAGCTTAGGTCTAGCGGGAGGAGGGACCGGGGAGCTGTTTTTT
>TRBJ1-4|-|-|TRBV28
CASTLGAGNEKLFF
TGTGCCAGCACCCTGGGGGCAGGGAATGAAAAACTGTTTTTT
>TRBJ1-5|-|-|TRBV6-6
CASSVKRYFADQPQHF
TGTGCCAGCAGTGTCAAGCGCTACTTTGCAGATCAGCCCCAGCATTTT
>TRBJ2-7|-|TRBD1|TRBV7-2
CASSLRTGRNEQYF
TGTGCCAGCAGCTTAAGGACAGGTCGGAACGAGCAGTACTTC
>TRBJ2-1|-|TRBD2|TRBV2
CASTSSGVSYNEQFF
TGTGCCAGCACAAGTAGCGGGGTCTCCTACAATGAGCAGTTCTTC
>TRBJ2-7|few|-|TRBV6-1
CASSEAGLWQYF
TGTGCCAGCAGTGAAGCTGGTTTATGGCAGTACTTC
>TRBJ1-1|few|TRBD1|TRBV28
CASGSQGTTEAFF
TGTGCCAGCGGATCACAGGGGACCACTGAAGCTTTCTTT
>TRBJ2-7|few|TRBD2|TRBV5-1
CASSLQAGGYEQYF
TGCGCCAGCAGCTTGCAAGCGGGAGGTTACGAGCAGTACTTC
>TRBJ2-3|few|-|TRBV6-1
CASKPDSTDTQYF
TGTGCCAGCAAACCGGACAGCACAGATACGCAGTATTTT
>TRBJ2-2|-|-|TRBV6-5
CASSYIITGPGELFF
TGTGCCAGCAGTTACATAATTACAGGGCCCGGGGAGCTGTTTTTT
>TRBJ2-7|few|-|TRBV9
CASSVDPRSGEQYF
TGTGCCAGCAGCGTAGACCCACGCTCGGGGGAGCAGTACTTC
>TRBJ2-1|-|-|TRBV4-2
CASSQPDLAGYNEQFF
TGTGCCAGCAGCCAGCCGGACTTAGCCGGATACAATGAGCAGTTCTTC
>TRBJ1-3|-|-|TRBV9
CASSSGNTIYF
TGTGCCAGCAGCTCTGGAAACACCATATATTTT
>TRBJ2-5|few|-|TRBV11-2
CASSLGQETQYF
TGTGCCAGCAGCTTGGGGCAAGAGACCCAGTACTTC
>TRBJ2-6|few|-|TRBV6-6
CATQSSGANVLTF
TGTGCCACCCAGAGCTCTGGGGCCAACGTCCTGACTTTC
>TRBJ2-3|-|-|TRBV5-1
CASSLAGSLDDTQYF
TGCGCCAGCAGCCTGGCCGGGTCATTAGACGATACGCAGTATTTT
>TRBJ2-1|few|-|TRBV15
CATSREMGGYNEQFF
TGTGCCACCAGCAGAGAGATGGGCGGATACAATGAGCAGTTCTTC
>TRBJ1-1|-|-|TRBV11-2
CASSFNSVVLAEAFF
TGTGCCAGCAGCTTTAATTCGGTGGTATTGGCTGAAGCTTTCTTT
>TRBJ2-1|-|TRBD2|TRBV7-6
CASSLGLAGTREQFF
TGTGCCAGCAGCTTAGGTCTAGCGGGAACTCGCGAGCAGTTCTTC
>TRBJ2-3|few|TRBD1|TRBV19
CASCPGTGGRNTQYF
TGTGCCAGTTGTCCCGGGACAGGGGGACGGAATACGCAGTATTTT
>TRBJ2-1|few|-|TRBV10-3
CATKGGSYNEQFF
TGTGCCACTAAGGGCGGCTCCTACAATGAGCAGTTCTTC
>TRBJ1-1|few|-|TRBV21-1
CASSNGEGVINTEAFF
TGTGCCAGCAGCAATGGAGAGGGGGTAATCAACACTGAAGCTTTCTTT
>TRBJ2-7|few|TRBD1|TRBV7-3
CASSSTGDGEQYF
TGTGCCAGCAGCTCGACAGGGGATGGCGAGCAGTACTTC
>TRBJ2-1|-|TRBD2|TRBV7-9
CASSARTSGKHEQFF
TGTGCCAGCAGCGCGCGGACTAGCGGGAAACATGAGCAGTTCTTC
>TRBJ2-1|-|TRBD2|TRBV6-1
CASRRTSGLQFF
TGTGCCAGCAGAAGGACTAGCGGTCTGCAGTTCTTC
>TRBJ2-2|-|-|TRBV2
CASSLQAHGELFF
TGTGCCAGCAGTCTACAGGCTCATGGGGAGCTGTTTTTT
>TRBJ1-2|few|-|TRBV29-1
CSVVGVWGGYTF
TGCAGCGTCGTGGGGGTTTGGGGCGGCTACACCTTC
>TRBJ2-5|-|TRBD1|TRBV29-1
CSVSTGGETQYF
TGCAGCGTCTCGACAGGGGGGGAGACCCAGTACTTC
>TRBJ2-3|-|-|TRBV4-3
CASSQDQGTQYF
TGCGCCAGCAGCCAAGATCAAGGGACGCAGTATTTT
>TRBJ1-2|-|TRBD1|TRBV5-1
CASSLEMTGDGYTF
TGCGCCAGCAGCTTGGAAATGACAGGGGATGGCTACACCTTC
>TRBJ2-1|-|-|TRBV10-3
CAIRGLAPLNEQFF
TGTGCCATCAGGGGGCTAGCGCCTCTCAATGAGCAGTTCTTC
>TRBJ2-5|-|-|TRBV5-8
CASTLGGTQYF
TGTGCCAGCACATTGGGAGGGACCCAGTACTTC
>TRBJ2-7|-|TRBD1|TRBV7-9
CASSPVGQGYEQYF
TGTGCCAGCAGCCCTGTAGGACAGGGCTACGAGCAGTACTTC
>TRBJ2-5|-|TRBD2|TRBV19
CATQLAGGETQYF
TGTGCCACCCAGCTAGCGGGCGGAGAGACCCAGTACTTC
>TRBJ2-1|-|-|TRBV5-4
CASSTGGVGSGEQFF
TGTGCCAGCAGCACTGGAGGGGTGGGGAGTGGTGAGCAGTTCTTC
>TRBJ2-1|few|TRBD2|TRBV2
CASSVELAGLSYNEQFF
TGTGCCAGCAGTGTGGAGCTAGCGGGCCTCTCCTACAATGAGCAGTTCTTC
>TRBJ1-5|-|-|TRBV6-5
CASSYNREGDQPQHF
TGTGCCAGCAGTTACAACAGGGAGGGAGATCAGCCCCAGCATTTT
>TRBJ1-5|-|-|TRBV12-2
CASRLAEGQGNNQPQHF
TGTGCAAGTCGCTTAGCGGAAGGACAGGGGAACAATCAGCCCCAGCATTTT
>TRBJ2-1|-|-|TRBV5-4
CASSWTSRFDDNEQFF
TGTGCCAGCAGCTGGACCTCTAGGTTTGATGACAATGAGCAGTTCTTC
>TRBJ2-7|few|-|TRBV7-8
CASSLRGGMDYEQYF
TGTGCCAGCAGCTTGAGGGGAGGTATGGACTACGAGCAGTACTTC
>TRBJ2-3|few|-|TRBV6-5
CASTSSGDTQYF
TGTGCCAGCACCTCCTCGGGAGATACGCAGTATTTT
>TRBJ1-5|-|-|TRBV28
CASGLYSNQPQHF
TGTGCCTCTGGGCTTTATAGCAATCAGCCCCAGCATTTT
>TRBJ2-1|-|-|TRBV2
CASSDLGNEQFF
TGTGCCAGCAGTGATCTGGGTAATGAGCAGTTCTTC
>TRBJ2-4|-|-|TRBV27
CASSLWGAGKNIQYF
TGTGCCAGCAGTTTGTGGGGGGCTGGCAAAAACATTCAGTACTTC
>TRBJ2-2|-|-|TRBV6-5
CASRDPNTGELFF
TGTGCCAGCAGGGACCCGAACACCGGGGAGCTGTTTTTT
>TRBJ1-2|-|-|TRBV6-6
CASSPFGSGNYGYTF
TGTGCCAGCAGTCCCTTTGGGTCCGGCAACTATGGCTACACCTTC
>TRBJ2-7|few|TRBD2|TRBV7-2
CASSLVGLAGEQYF
TGTGCCAGCAGCTTAGTCGGACTAGCGGGCGAGCAGTACTTC
>TRBJ1-2|-|TRBD1|TRBV28
CASSPFPGQEIYGYTF
TGTGCCAGCAGTCCTTTTCCGGGACAGGAAATCTATGGCTACACCTTC
>TRBJ2-1|-|TRBD1|TRBV9
CASSAGTGTGVYNEQFF
TGTGCCAGCAGCGCAGGGACAGGGACCGGAGTTTACAATGAGCAGTTCTTC
>TRBJ2-2|few|TRBD2|TRBV6-5
CASRASGSKTGELFF
TGTGCCAGCAGGGCCAGCGGGAGTAAAACCGGGGAGCTGTTTTTT
>TRBJ2-2|few|-|TRBV6-1
CASSWDRYNGELFF
TGTGCCAGCAGCTGGGACCGTTACAACGGGGAGCTGTTTTTT
>TRBJ2-7|-|-|TRBV7-2
CASSFRPSYEQYF
TGTGCCAGCAGCTTTAGACCCTCCTACGAGCAGTACTTC
>TRBJ2-7|-|-|TRBV2
CASSERDGVPYEQYF
TGTGCCAGCAGTGAGCGGGACGGAGTCCCCTACGAGCAGTACTTC
>TRBJ1-2|-|-|TRBV27
CASSLSNSGYWYGYTF
TGTGCCAGCAGTTTATCGAACTCGGGGTACTGGTATGGCTACACCTTC
>TRBJ2-5|-|-|TRBV5-8
CASSLGRYQETQYF
TGTGCCAGCAGCTTGGGCCGGTACCAAGAGACCCAGTACTTC